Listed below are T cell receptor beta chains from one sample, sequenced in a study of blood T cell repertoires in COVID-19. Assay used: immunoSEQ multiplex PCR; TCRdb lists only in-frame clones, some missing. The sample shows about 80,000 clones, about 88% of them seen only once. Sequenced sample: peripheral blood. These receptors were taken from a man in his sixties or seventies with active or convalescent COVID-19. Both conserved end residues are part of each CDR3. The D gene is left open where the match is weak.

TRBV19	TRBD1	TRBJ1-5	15	CASSVRQGAVQPQHF
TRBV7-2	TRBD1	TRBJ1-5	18	CASSLDPGTEYSNQPQHF
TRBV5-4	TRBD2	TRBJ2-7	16	CASSPGTSGGHYEQYF
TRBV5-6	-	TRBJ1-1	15	CASSTGRGMNTEAFF
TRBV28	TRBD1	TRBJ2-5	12	CASSLRTGALYF
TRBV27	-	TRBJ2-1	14	CASSNQLVLHEQFF
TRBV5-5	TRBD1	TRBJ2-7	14	CASRSGTGSYEQYF
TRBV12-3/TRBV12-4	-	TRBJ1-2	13	CASSFGRSGGYTF
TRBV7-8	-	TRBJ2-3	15	CASSLAGPSTDTQYF
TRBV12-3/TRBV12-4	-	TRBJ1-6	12	CASSSLGSPLHF
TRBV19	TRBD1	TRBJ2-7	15	CASSIATGPTYEQYF
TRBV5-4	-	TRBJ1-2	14	CASSLPGEGYGYTF
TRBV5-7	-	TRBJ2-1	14	CASRPRDLYNEQFF
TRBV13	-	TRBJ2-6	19	CASRKSSGRTSSGANVLTF
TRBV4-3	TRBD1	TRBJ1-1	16	CASSQTGQSMNTEAFF
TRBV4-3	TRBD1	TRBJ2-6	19	CASSQSTGTGGSGANVLTF
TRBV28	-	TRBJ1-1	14	CASSLQGLNTEAFF
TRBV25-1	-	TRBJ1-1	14	CASASGGRNTEAFF
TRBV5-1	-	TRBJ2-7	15	CASSLQGTFTYEQYF
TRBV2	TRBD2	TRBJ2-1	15	CASSPPSGGYNEQFF
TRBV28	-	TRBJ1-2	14	CASSSPTVSYGYTF
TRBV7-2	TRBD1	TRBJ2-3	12	CASSGQGGGQYF
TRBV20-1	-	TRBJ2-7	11	CSAVSNDEQYF
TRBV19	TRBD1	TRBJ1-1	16	CASRRTGVTMNTEAFF
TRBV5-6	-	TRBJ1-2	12	CASSQAPYGYTF
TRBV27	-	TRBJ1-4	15	CASRSVTATNEKLFF
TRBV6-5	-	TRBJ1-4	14	CASSYGRLNEKLFF
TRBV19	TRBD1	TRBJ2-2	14	CASRVLDRTRELFF
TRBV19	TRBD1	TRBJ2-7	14	CASKGTGSFHEQYF
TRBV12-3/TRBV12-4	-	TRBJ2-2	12	CASSFRAGELFF
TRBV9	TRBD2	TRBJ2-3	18	CASSVGGGLAVGSDTQYF
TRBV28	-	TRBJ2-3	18	CASSQYPYRTASTDTQYF
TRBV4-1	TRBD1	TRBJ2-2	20	CASSLLQPRQGSRYTGELFF
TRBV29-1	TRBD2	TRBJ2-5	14	CSVVTGGWQETQYF
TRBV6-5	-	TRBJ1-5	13	CASSRVSNQPQHF
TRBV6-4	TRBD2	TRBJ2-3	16	CASSDGTSGAADTQYF
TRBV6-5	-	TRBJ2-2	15	CASTIHRMDTGELFF
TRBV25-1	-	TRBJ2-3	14	CASSNTQEEDTQYF
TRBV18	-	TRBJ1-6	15	CASSNLGGQRSPLHF
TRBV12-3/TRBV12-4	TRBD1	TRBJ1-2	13	CASSLPGTGGYTF
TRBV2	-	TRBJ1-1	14	CASSGGNRKTEAFF
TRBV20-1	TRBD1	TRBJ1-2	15	CSASPPGQSSYGYTF
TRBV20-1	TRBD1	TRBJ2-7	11	CSRGQLYEQYF
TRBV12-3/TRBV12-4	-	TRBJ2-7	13	CASRYTSSGEQYF
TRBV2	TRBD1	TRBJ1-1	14	CASRLTGLATEAFF
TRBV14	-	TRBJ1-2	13	CASSETELYGYTF
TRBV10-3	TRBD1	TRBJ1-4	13	CAISATGDEKLFF
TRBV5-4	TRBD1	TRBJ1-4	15	CASSFAGTGDEKLFF
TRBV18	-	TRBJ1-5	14	CASSSYGGDQPQHF
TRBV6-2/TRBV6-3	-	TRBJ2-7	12	CASSLDYYEQYF
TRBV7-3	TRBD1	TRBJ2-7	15	CASSHGTGLSYEQYF
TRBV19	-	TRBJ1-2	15	CASSIRDITNYGYTF